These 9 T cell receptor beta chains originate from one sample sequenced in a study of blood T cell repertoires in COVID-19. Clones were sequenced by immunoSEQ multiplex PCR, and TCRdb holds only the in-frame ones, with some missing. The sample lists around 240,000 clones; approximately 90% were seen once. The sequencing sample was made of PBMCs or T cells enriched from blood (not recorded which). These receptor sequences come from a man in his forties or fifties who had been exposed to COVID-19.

The CDR3 bases are TGTGCCAGCAGCTTCGCTCCGACAGGGCTTTCTGAAGCTTTCTTT. Protein: CASSFAPTGLSEAFF. The V and J genes are TRBV7-9 and TRBJ1-1, with 7 nucleotides matching TRBD1. The CDR3 runs 15 residues. Trimming took 3 bases from V and 6 from J; bases not matched to a gene: 10. Germline V gene data show CDR1 as SEHNR and CDR2 as FQNEAQ (reference sequence).

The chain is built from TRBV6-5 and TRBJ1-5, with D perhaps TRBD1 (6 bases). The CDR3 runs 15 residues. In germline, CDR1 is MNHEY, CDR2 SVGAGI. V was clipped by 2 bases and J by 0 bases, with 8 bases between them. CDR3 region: CASSYGQYSNQPQHF. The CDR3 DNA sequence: TGTGCCAGCAGTTACGGACAGTATAGCAATCAGCCCCAGCATTTT.

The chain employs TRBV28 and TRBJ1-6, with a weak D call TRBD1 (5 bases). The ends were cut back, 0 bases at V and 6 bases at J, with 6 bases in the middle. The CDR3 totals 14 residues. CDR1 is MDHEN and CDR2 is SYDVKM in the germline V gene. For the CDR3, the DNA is TGTGCCAGCAGTTTATGGACAGTTAATTCACCCCTCCACTTT. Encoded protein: CASSLWTVNSPLHF. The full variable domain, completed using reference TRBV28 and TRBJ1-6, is DVKVTQSSRYLVKRTGEKVFLECVQDMDHENMFWYRQDPGLGLRLIYFSYDVKMKEKGDIPEGYSVSREKKERFSLILESASTNQTSMYLCASSLWTVNSPLHFGNGTRLTVT.

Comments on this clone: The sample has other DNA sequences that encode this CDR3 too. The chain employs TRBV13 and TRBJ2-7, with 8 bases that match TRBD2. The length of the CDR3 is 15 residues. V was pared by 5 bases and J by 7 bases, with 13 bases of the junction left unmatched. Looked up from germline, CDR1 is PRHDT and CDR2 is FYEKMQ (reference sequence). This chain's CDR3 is CASSPRGAGGHEQYF. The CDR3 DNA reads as TGTGCCAGCAGCCCCCGGGGGGCGGGGGGTCATGAGCAGTACTTC.

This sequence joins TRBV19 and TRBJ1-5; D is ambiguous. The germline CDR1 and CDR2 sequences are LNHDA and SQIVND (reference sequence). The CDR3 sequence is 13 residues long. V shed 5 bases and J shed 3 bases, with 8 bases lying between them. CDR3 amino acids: CASSEQNNQPQHF. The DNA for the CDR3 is TGTGCCAGTAGTGAACAGAACAATCAGCCCCAGCATTTT. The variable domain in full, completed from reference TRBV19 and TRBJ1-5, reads DGGITQSPKYLFRKEGQNVTLSCEQNLNHDAMYWYRQDPGQGLRLIYYSQIVNDFQKGDIAEGYSVSREKKESFPLTVTSAQKNPTAFYLCASSEQNNQPQHFGDGTRLSIL.

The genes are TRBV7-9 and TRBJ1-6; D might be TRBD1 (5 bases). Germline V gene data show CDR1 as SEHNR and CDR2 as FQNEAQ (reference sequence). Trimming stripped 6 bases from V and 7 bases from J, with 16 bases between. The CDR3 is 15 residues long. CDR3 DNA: TGTGCCAGCAGTCGCGGACAAGGTCAAAATTCACCCCTCCACTTT. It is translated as CASSRGQGQNSPLHF.

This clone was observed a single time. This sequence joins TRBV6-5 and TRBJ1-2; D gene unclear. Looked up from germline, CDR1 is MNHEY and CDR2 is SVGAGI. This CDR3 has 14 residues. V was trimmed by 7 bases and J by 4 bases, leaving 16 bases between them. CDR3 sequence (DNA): TGTGCCAGCACCAACGCCGCGGGGTCCTATGGCTACACCTTC. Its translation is CASTNAAGSYGYTF.

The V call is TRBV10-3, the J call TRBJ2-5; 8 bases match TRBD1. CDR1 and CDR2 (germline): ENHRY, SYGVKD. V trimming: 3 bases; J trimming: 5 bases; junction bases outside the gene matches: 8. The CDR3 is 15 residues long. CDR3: CAISDPQGAGETQYF. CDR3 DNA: TGTGCCATCAGTGACCCTCAGGGGGCCGGGGAGACCCAGTACTTC.

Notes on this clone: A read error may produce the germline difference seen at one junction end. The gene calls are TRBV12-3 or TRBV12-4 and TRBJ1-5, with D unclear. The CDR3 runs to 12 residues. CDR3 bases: TGTGCCAGCAGTTTAAGAGCAGGAACCAACCAATTT. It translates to CASSLRAGTNQF.